Only a few counts were recorded for the clone carrying this T cell receptor (beta chain). Libraries were prepared by immunoSEQ multiplex PCR; TCRdb keeps only in-frame clonotypes and omits some of them. The repertoire holds some 230,000 clones, with 80% to 90% as singletons. These data come from a study of blood T cell repertoires in COVID-19. At the level of the study: The study drew acute and convalescent COVID-19 samples from the United States, Italy and Spain. PBMCs, B-cell-depleted T cells, or T cells provided the cDNA or gDNA that made up the material.

The CDR3 consists of 16 residues. The ends were cut back, 7 bases at V and 4 bases at J, with 22 bases in the middle. Germline assignment: CDR1 MDHEN and CDR2 SYDVKM. The sequencing input was peripheral blood. V usage is TRBV28 and J usage is TRBJ1-2, with D possibly matching TRBD1 (6 bases). This TCR was sampled from a middle-aged man with acute or convalescent COVID-19. CDR3: CASTSGAGARGYGYTF. The CDR3 DNA reads TGTGCCAGCACCTCAGGTGCGGGGGCCCGGGGCTATGGCTACACCTTC.